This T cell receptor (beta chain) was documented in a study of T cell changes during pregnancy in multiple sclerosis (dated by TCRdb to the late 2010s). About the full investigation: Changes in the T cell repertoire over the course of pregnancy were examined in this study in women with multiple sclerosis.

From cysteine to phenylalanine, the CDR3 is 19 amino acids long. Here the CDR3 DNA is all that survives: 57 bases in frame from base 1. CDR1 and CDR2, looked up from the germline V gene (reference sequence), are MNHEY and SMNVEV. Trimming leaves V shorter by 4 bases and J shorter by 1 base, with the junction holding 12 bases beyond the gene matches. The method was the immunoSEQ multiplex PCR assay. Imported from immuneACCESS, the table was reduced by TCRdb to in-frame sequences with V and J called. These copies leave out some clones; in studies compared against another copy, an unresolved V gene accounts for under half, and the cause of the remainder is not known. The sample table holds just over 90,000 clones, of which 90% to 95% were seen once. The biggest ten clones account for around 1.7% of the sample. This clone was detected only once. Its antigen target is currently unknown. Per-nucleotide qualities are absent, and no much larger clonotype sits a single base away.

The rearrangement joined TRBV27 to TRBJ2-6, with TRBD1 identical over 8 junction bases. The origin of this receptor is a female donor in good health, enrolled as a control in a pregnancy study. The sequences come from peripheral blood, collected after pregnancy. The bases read TGTGCCAGCAGTTCAAGGACAGGGATTCCACCGTCTGGGGCCAACGTCCTGACTTTC. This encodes CASSSRTGIPPSGANVLTF.